The 4 T cell receptor beta chains given below trace back to one sample, sequenced in a study of shared clonotypes between healthy human individuals. TCRdb's copy holds only in-frame clones and misses some; the assay was immunoSEQ multiplex PCR. The sample shows 2.3 million or so clones, 90% to 95% of them seen only once. The sequencing input was naive CD4+ T cells from PBMCs. Subset of the sample: CD45RA+ positively selected. The receptors stem from a man aged 18-30 years in good health. Some clones in this sample may be carry-over from other donors' samples.

The rearrangement joins TRBV19 to TRBJ2-4; D gene uncertain. The CDR3 has 14 residues. The V end was cut by 2 bases, the J end by 8 bases, with 13 bases between. Germline V gene data show CDR1 as LNHDA and CDR2 as SQIVND (reference sequence). This CDR3 is CASSISGSVDIQYF. Written as DNA, the CDR3 is TGTGCCAGTAGTATATCTGGCTCCGTGGACATTCAGTACTTC.

This rearrangement joins TRBV29-1 to TRBJ2-1; 7 positions match TRBD1. The CDR3 covers 14 residues. Germline V lookup: CDR1 SQVTM, CDR2 ANQGSEA. Trimming cost V 7 bases and J 4 bases; bases outside gene matches: 10. In nucleotides, the CDR3 is TGCAGCGCTAGCCGGGACAGAGGTTACAATGAGCAGTTCTTC. This sequence encodes CSASRDRGYNEQFF.

This clone appeared a few times. The chain recombines TRBV30 with TRBJ1-5; D might be TRBD1 (5 bases). The V end was cut by 2 bases, the J end by 0 bases, with 11 bases between. Germline V lookup: CDR1 GTSNPN, CDR2 SVGIG (reference sequence). The CDR3 totals 15 residues. Here the CDR3 reads CAWSSGTYSNQPQHF. The CDR3 bases are TGTGCCTGGAGTTCAGGGACCTATAGCAATCAGCCCCAGCATTTT.

This clone showed up just a few times. This chain uses TRBV28 with TRBJ1-1; D unclear. CDR1 MDHEN and CDR2 SYDVKM come from the germline V gene. V lost 1 base to trimming and J lost 5 bases, with 11 bases between them. The CDR3 consists of 14 residues. CDR3 sequence (DNA): TGTGCCAGCAGTTTATCGGAAGGGAGAACTGAAGCTTTCTTT. Its protein is CASSLSEGRTEAFF. Based on the CDR3 plus reference TRBV28 and TRBJ1-1, the full variable domain is DVKVTQSSRYLVKRTGEKVFLECVQDMDHENMFWYRQDPGLGLRLIYFSYDVKMKEKGDIPEGYSVSREKKERFSLILESASTNQTSMYLCASSLSEGRTEAFFGQGTRLTVV.